Below, 29 T cell receptor beta chains from the same sample are listed, as sequenced in a study of technical replicates of blood from several donors. The protocol was immunoSEQ multiplex PCR, while the TCRdb copy is restricted to in-frame clones and leaves out a portion. Of about 73,000 clones in the sample, around nine tenths were seen once. Sequenced material: PBMCs. These receptors all stem from a human donor in good health. Some clones in this sample may be carry-over from other donors' samples.

The rearrangement uses TRBV9 and TRBJ2-1; D not certain. Deletions cut 1 base from V and 2 bases from J, with 7 bases between. There are 14 residues in the CDR3. Germline CDR1 reads SGDLS; CDR2 reads YYNGEE. CDR3 bases: TGTGCCAGCAGCGTAAAGCCGACCTACAATGAGCAGTTCTTC. This gives the protein CASSVKPTYNEQFF.

This clone was recorded only once. The V gene is TRBV12-5, the J gene TRBJ1-1, with D perhaps TRBD1 (6 bases). The V end lost 0 bases, the J end lost 11 bases, and 10 bases lay between the germline ends. The CDR3 has 12 residues. CDR1 and CDR2 from the germline V gene are LGHNT and FRNRAP. The CDR3 region is CASGLVSGGAFF. The CDR3 region has the DNA TGTGCTAGTGGTTTGGTAAGCGGGGGCGCTTTCTTT. Looking up the rest from reference TRBV12-5 and TRBJ1-1 gives the full variable domain: DARVTQTPRHKVTEMGQEVTMRCQPILGHNTVFWYRQTMMQGLELLAYFRNRAPLDDSGMPKDRFSAEMPDATLATLKIQPSEPRDSAVYFCASGLVSGGAFFGQGTRLTVV.

V and J are TRBV7-2 and TRBJ1-2, with a possible D match to TRBD1 (6 bases). This CDR3 spans 13 amino acids. Between the trimmed V and J ends, which lost 5 bases and 4 bases, there was a span of 11 bases. Germline loops: CDR1 SGHTA, CDR2 FQGNSA. Here the CDR3 reads CASSPQGSYGYTF. CDR3 DNA sequence: TGTGCCAGCAGCCCACAGGGAAGCTATGGCTACACCTTC.

V usage is TRBV6-5 and J usage is TRBJ2-3, with TRBD2 as a possible D gene (7 bases). Deletions cut 2 bases from V and 5 bases from J, with 17 bases between. Germline assignment: CDR1 MNHEY and CDR2 SVGAGI. The CDR3 is 16 amino acids. The CDR3 DNA sequence: TGTGCCAGCAGTTACGGGGCGGGGGAACAGGGAGATACGCAGTATTTT. Protein sequence: CASSYGAGEQGDTQYF.

The J gene is TRBJ1-6, the V gene TRBV7-2; D possibly corresponds to TRBD1 (6 bases). The germline V gene encodes CDR1 SGHTA and CDR2 FQGNSA. Trimming took off 1 base at V and 8 bases at J, with 9 bases between the two ends. The CDR3 contains 14 residues. Written as DNA, the CDR3 is TGTGCCAGCAGCTTAGTGGGGGCTTATTCACCCCTCCACTTT. Amino acid sequence: CASSLVGAYSPLHF.

The chain employs TRBV4-3 and TRBJ2-7; weak D call: TRBD1 (6 bases). The CDR3 runs 15 residues. V was trimmed by 0 bases and J by 4 bases, leaving 13 bases between them. The germline CDR1 and CDR2 sequences are LGHNA and YSLEER. CDR3 bases: TGCGCCAGCAGCCAAGATCATGGCAGGGGATACGAGCAGTACTTC. Translation: CASSQDHGRGYEQYF.

V and J are TRBV20-1 and TRBJ1-1; D perhaps matches TRBD1 (5 bases). CDR3 size: 11 residues. With 6 bases removed from V and 6 bases from J, the gap between germline ends came to 11 bases. Germline CDR1 and CDR2: DFQATT and SNEGSKA (reference sequence). The CDR3 here is CSARGESEAFF. The CDR3 DNA is TGCAGTGCCCGGGGGGAATCTGAAGCTTTCTTT.

J is TRBJ2-7 and V is TRBV4-3, with D maybe TRBD1 (6 bases). The CDR3 totals 18 residues. V lost 1 base, J lost 0 bases, and 19 bases lay in between. The germline V gene encodes CDR1 LGHNA and CDR2 YSLEER. The CDR3 DNA follows: TGCGCCAGCAGCCAAGCCCCTCCACGGCAGGGGCTCTCCTACGAGCAGTACTTC. Amino acids: CASSQAPPRQGLSYEQYF.

The chain combines TRBV10-3 with TRBJ2-5; TRBD1 agrees at 8 bases. Per the germline V gene, CDR1 is ENHRY and CDR2 is SYGVKD. V lost 3 bases to trimming and J lost 1 base; unmatched junction nucleotides: 4. This CDR3 has 15 amino acids. CDR3 nucleotide sequence: TGTGCCATCAGTGACCGGACAGGGCCCCAAGAGACCCAGTACTTC. This codes for CAISDRTGPQETQYF.

This clone turned up a few times. The chain joins TRBV30 to TRBJ1-1; D is undetermined. V was shortened by 2 bases and J by 3 bases, with 10 bases between the two germline ends. Per germline, CDR1 GTSNPN and CDR2 SVGIG (reference sequence). The CDR3 spans 13 residues. In nucleotides, the CDR3 is TGTGCCTGGAGTCCTGACACCTACACTGAAGCTTTCTTT. Translating it yields CAWSPDTYTEAFF.

The chain employs TRBV11-2 and TRBJ2-7; D is ambiguous. Trimming cost V 1 base and J 5 bases, with 18 bases left between them. The length of the CDR3 is 16 residues. CDR1 is SGHAT and CDR2 is FQNNGV in the germline V gene. The CDR3 protein is CASSLVAGPTPHEQYF. The CDR3 DNA reads TGTGCCAGCAGCTTAGTTGCAGGCCCAACCCCCCACGAGCAGTACTTC. The full variable domain, its missing parts supplied by reference TRBV11-2 and TRBJ2-7, is EAGVAQSPRYKIIEKRQSVAFWCNPISGHATLYWYQQILGQGPKLLIQFQNNGVVDDSQLPKDRFSAERLKGVDSTLKIQPAKLEDSAVYLCASSLVAGPTPHEQYFGPGTRLTVT.

This clone turned up a few times. Other DNA sequences in the sample encode the same CDR3. The gene calls are TRBV4-3 and TRBJ1-1, with 8 positions matching TRBD1. The V gene's germline CDR1 is LGHNA and CDR2 YSLEER. Germline trimming cut 0 bases from V and 1 base from J; bases unmatched to any gene: 4. The CDR3 is 16 residues long. The CDR3 sequence is CASSQDPQGANTEAFF. DNA of the CDR3: TGCGCCAGCAGCCAAGACCCTCAGGGGGCGAACACTGAAGCTTTCTTT.

This clone was seen once. The chain has TRBV4-1 and TRBJ2-7; TRBD2 might be the D (5 bases). Germline loops: CDR1 MGHRA, CDR2 YSYEKL. The CDR3 spans 15 residues. Trimming cost V 3 bases and J 0 bases, with 12 bases left between them. The CDR3 DNA reads as TGCGCCAGCAGCCAGTCCGCGGGCTTCTCCTACGAGCAGTACTTC. This sequence encodes CASSQSAGFSYEQYF.

The chain carries TRBV29-1 and TRBJ2-1, with 10 bases that match TRBD2. V lost 7 bases and J lost 4; bases outside the gene matches: 7. The CDR3 length is 14 residues. CDR1 is SQVTM, CDR2 ANQGSEA, per germline. The CDR3, as DNA: TGCAGCGCTGATAGCGGGGGGCTTTACAATGAGCAGTTCTTC. It encodes CSADSGGLYNEQFF.

The chain combines TRBV4-3 with TRBJ2-7; 10 nucleotides align to TRBD2. The length of the CDR3 is 16 residues. The V segment lost 1 base and the J segment 2 bases; nucleotides outside the gene matches: 5. The V gene's germline CDR1 is LGHNA and CDR2 YSLEER. DNA for the CDR3: TGCGCCAGCAGCCAAGTAGAGCGGGAGGGAACCTACGAGCAGTACTTC. This codes for CASSQVEREGTYEQYF.

The V gene is TRBV30, the J gene TRBJ2-1; possible D gene TRBD1, 6 bases. The V and J ends lost 3 bases and 7 bases respectively, with 10 bases between them. This CDR3 spans 12 amino acids. Looked up from germline, CDR1 is GTSNPN and CDR2 is SVGIG (reference sequence). CDR3 region: CAWSVTGNEQFF. Here the CDR3 DNA reads TGTGCCTGGAGCGTGACAGGTAATGAGCAGTTCTTC.

The J gene is TRBJ2-7, the V gene TRBV7-3, with 10 bases aligning to TRBD2. The germline V gene has CDR1 SGHTA and CDR2 FQGTGA. There are 14 residues in the CDR3. With V trimmed by 2 bases and J by 6 bases, 4 bases remained unmatched. CDR3 nucleotides: TGTGCCAGCAGCTTAGGCCTAGCGGGAGCCGAGCAGTACTTC. This encodes CASSLGLAGAEQYF.

DNA for the CDR3: TGTGCCAGCAGTGAACCACCGGGACAGAGCTCCTATAATTCACCCCTCCACTTT. Translated: CASSEPPGQSSYNSPLHF. The J gene is TRBJ1-6, the V gene TRBV25-1; TRBD1 matches 7 bases. CDR1 is MGHDK and CDR2 is SYGVNS in the germline V gene. The CDR3 is made up of 18 amino acids. V shed 2 bases and J 0 bases; nucleotides not matched to a gene: 7.

This chain uses TRBV5-1 with TRBJ2-1; D might be TRBD1 (6 bases). With 4 bases removed from V and 0 bases from J, the gap between germline ends came to 11 bases. Germline V gene lookup returns CDR1 SGHRS and CDR2 YFSETQ. This CDR3 has 15 residues. The CDR3 region is CASSMDSSSYNEQFF. For the CDR3, the DNA is TGCGCCAGCAGCATGGACAGCAGCTCCTACAATGAGCAGTTCTTC.

This clone was seen only a few times. The rearrangement joins TRBV12-5 to TRBJ1-2; 8 bases fit TRBD1. Germline V CDR1 and CDR2: LGHNT, FRNRAP. J lost 3 bases, V lost 0 bases, and 3 bases had no gene match. CDR3 size: 15 residues. DNA of the CDR3: TGTGCTAGTGGTTTGGTCCCGGGACAGGACTATGGCTACACCTTC. The encoded protein is CASGLVPGQDYGYTF.

The J gene is TRBJ2-3, the V gene TRBV11-3; D possibly corresponds to TRBD2 (5 bases). The germline V gene has CDR1 SGHNT and CDR2 YENEEA. V lost 5 bases, J lost 5 bases, and 14 bases lay in between. CDR3 length equals 14 residues. The DNA for the CDR3 is TGTGCCAGCAGCGCAGTGGCTAGCCAAGATACGCAGTATTTT. Amino acids: CASSAVASQDTQYF.

The genes are TRBV7-2 and TRBJ2-5, with 15 bases fitting TRBD2. The CDR3 totals 19 residues. From germline, CDR1 is SGHTA and CDR2 FQGNSA. J lost 5 bases, V lost 1 base, and 11 bases had no gene match. CDR3 nucleotides: TGTGCCAGCAGCTTAGGAGGACTAGCGGGAGGGCCGGTTGGGGAGACCCAGTACTTC. The encoded protein is CASSLGGLAGGPVGETQYF.

The chain carries TRBV19 and TRBJ1-1, with 7 bases that match TRBD1. Germline V CDR1 and CDR2: LNHDA, SQIVND (reference sequence). The trim removed 3 bases at V and 1 base at J, leaving 5 bases unmatched. CDR3 length equals 15 residues. CDR3 sequence: CASSMGQNSNTEAFF. CDR3 nucleotide sequence: TGTGCCAGTAGTATGGGACAGAACTCGAACACTGAAGCTTTCTTT.

The CDR3 is CAWAWGQGDTEAFF. In nucleotides, the CDR3 is TGTGCCTGGGCCTGGGGACAGGGGGACACTGAAGCTTTCTTT. This chain joins TRBV30 and TRBJ1-1; 11 bases align to TRBD1. J gave up 3 bases and V 5 bases, and 5 bases lay outside the gene matches. The CDR3 is 14 amino acids. The germline CDR1 and CDR2 sequences are GTSNPN and SVGIG (reference sequence).

The J gene is TRBJ2-7, the V gene TRBV7-2; the D gene is possibly TRBD2 (7 bases). V was clipped by 4 bases and J by 5 bases, with 15 bases between them. Germline V CDR1 and CDR2: SGHTA, FQGNSA. CDR3 length: 14 residues. CDR3 DNA: TGTGCCAGCAGCTCGGGGTGGGGGGGCGACGAGCAGTACTTC. Its protein product is CASSSGWGGDEQYF.

V and J are TRBV7-6 and TRBJ2-1; 14 bases agree with TRBD2. V lost 0 bases and J lost 8; bases outside the gene matches: 3. The CDR3 is 16 amino acids. The germline gives CDR1 SGHVS, CDR2 FNYEAQ. DNA of the CDR3: TGTGCCAGCAGCTTAGCACCGGGACTAGCGGGAGATGAGCAGTTCTTC. It codes for CASSLAPGLAGDEQFF.

The chain has TRBV29-1 and TRBJ1-1; TRBD1 matches 7 bases. Unmatched junction bases numbered 8, after V lost 6 bases and J lost 4 bases. Germline loops: CDR1 SQVTM, CDR2 ANQGSEA. The CDR3 consists of 13 residues. This CDR3 is CSVVDREGTEAFF. The CDR3 DNA reads as TGCAGCGTCGTAGACAGGGAAGGCACTGAAGCTTTCTTT.

The V call is TRBV14, the J call TRBJ2-7, with 10 bases fitting TRBD1. CDR1 and CDR2 from the germline V gene are SGHDN and FVKESK. This CDR3 spans 15 amino acids. The V and J ends lost 0 bases and 6 bases, in that order; junction bases with no gene match: 5. CDR3 nucleotide sequence: TGTGCCAGCAGCCAAGATATTTGGACAGGGGGCGAGCAGTACTTC. Translation gives CASSQDIWTGGEQYF.

The V gene is TRBV9, the J gene TRBJ1-3; D perhaps matches TRBD1 (6 bases). The CDR3 contains 15 residues. Germline CDR1 is SGDLS and CDR2 is YYNGEE. V lost 0 bases to trimming and J lost 3 bases, with 10 bases between them. The CDR3 is CASSVGPRGGNTIYF. The DNA for the CDR3 is TGTGCCAGCAGCGTAGGCCCCAGGGGTGGAAACACCATATATTTT.